Below are 24 T cell receptor beta chains sequenced from a single sample in a study of molecular identifiers for immune sequencing clone quantification. One entry per CDR3 protein results from TCRdb running MiXCR on the PCR reads. The sample consists of about 63,000 distinct CDR3 sequences, about 20% of them appearing once. The sample taken for sequencing was naive CD8+ T cells from blood, with Jurkat cell RNA spiked in. Subset given: FACS-sorted CD8+CD4-CCR7+CD45RA+ naive T cells. These receptors all stem from a human donor in good health. Some libraries in this study had Jurkat cell RNA spiked in.

In its sample, this clonotype was seen a few times. The chain carries TRBV7-6 and TRBJ2-7; 9 nucleotides line up with TRBD2. The germline CDR1 and CDR2 sequences are SGHVS and FNYEAQ. The length of the CDR3 is 15 residues. V dropped 5 bases and J dropped 2; count of bases not matched to a gene: 7. The CDR3 loop is CASSPASGVTYEQYF. CDR3 in DNA: TGTGCCAGCAGCCCGGCTAGCGGGGTCACCTACGAGCAGTACTTC.

At least ten counts were recorded for this clonotype. The V call is TRBV15, the J call TRBJ2-1; no firm D call. Per germline, CDR1 LNHNV and CDR2 YYDKDF (reference sequence). The ends were cut back, 0 bases at V and 7 bases at J, with 7 bases in the middle. The CDR3 length is 13 residues. CDR3: CATSRDMGNEQFF. CDR3 bases: TGTGCCACCAGCAGAGATATGGGTAATGAGCAGTTCTTC.

This clonotype was counted at least ten times. V and J are TRBV6-5 and TRBJ2-3; D is unclear. The CDR3 totals 10 residues. Germline CDR1 is MNHEY and CDR2 is SVGAGI. V shed 8 bases and J shed 8 bases, with 8 bases lying between them. CDR3 coding DNA: TGTGCCAGCGGCCAACCTACGCAGTATTTT. It specifies CASGQPTQYF.

Many counts were recorded for this clonotype. The chain links TRBV10-2 to TRBJ2-4; tentative D call: TRBD1 (6 bases). CDR3 size: 17 residues. V lost 2 bases and J lost 0, with 14 bases in between. Per the germline V gene, CDR1 is WSHSY and CDR2 is SAAADI. CDR3 loop: CASSEPRDTLAKNIQYF. The CDR3 DNA sequence: TGCGCCAGCAGTGAGCCCCGGGACACCCTAGCCAAAAACATTCAGTACTTC.

About this clonotype: One end of the junction varies from germline; a read error may be responsible. The chain uses TRBV28 and TRBJ2-7; TRBD2 matches 7 bases. CDR1 and CDR2 from the germline V gene are MDHEN and SYDVKM. The CDR3 sequence is 16 residues long. The CDR3 reads CASSLDPLARNYEQCF. The CDR3 region has the DNA TGTGCCAGCAGTTTAGATCCACTAGCGCGAAACTACGAGCAGTGCTTC. Combining the CDR3 with reference TRBV28 and TRBJ2-7 gives the whole variable domain DVKVTQSSRYLVKRTGEKVFLECVQDMDHENMFWYRQDPGLGLRLIYFSYDVKMKEKGDIPEGYSVSREKKERFSLILESASTNQTSMYLCASSLDPLARNYEQCFGPGTRLTVT.

This clonotype was detected only a few times. The CDR3 loop is CSVAAIGGHEQYF. The CDR3 DNA reads as TGCAGCGTCGCGGCAATCGGTGGTCACGAGCAGTACTTC. This chain uses TRBV29-1 with TRBJ2-7; D ambiguous. Germline V gives CDR1 SQVTM, CDR2 ANQGSEA. Trimming stripped 6 bases from V and 5 bases from J, with 17 bases between. The CDR3 totals 13 residues.

The chain employs TRBV7-3 and TRBJ2-3; D gene ambiguous. Trimming pared 2 bases from V and 2 bases from J, leaving 5 bases between. CDR3 length equals 13 residues. CDR1 SGHTA and CDR2 FQGTGA come from the germline V gene. The DNA for the CDR3 is TGTGCCAGCAGCTTAGCTCTCACAGATACGCAGTATTTT. This codes for CASSLALTDTQYF.

In the case of this clonotype: One end of the junction fails to match germline, which may point to a read error. The CDR3 DNA sequence: TGTGCCGGCAGCCAGGACTGGCGGACAGCAAGCCAAGTGACTCAGTACTTC. The encoded protein is CAGSQDWRTASQVTQYF. V is TRBV9 and J is TRBJ2-5, with TRBD1 as a possible D gene (6 bases). The CDR3 length is 17 residues. Germline V gene lookup returns CDR1 SGDLS and CDR2 YYNGEE.

This clonotype was seen ten or more times. The chain links TRBV27 to TRBJ2-4; TRBD2 might be the D (5 bases). V was trimmed by 8 bases and J by 4 bases, leaving 15 bases between them. The germline gives CDR1 MNHEY, CDR2 SMNVEV (reference sequence). The CDR3 totals 14 residues. CDR3 DNA sequence: TGTGCCAGCTTGTCCTTCAGCGGAAAAAACATTCAGTACTTC. It codes for CASLSFSGKNIQYF.

This clonotype has a count of ten or more. The chain couples TRBV11-3 to TRBJ2-5; the match to TRBD1 covers 9 bases. Per germline, CDR1 SGHNT and CDR2 YENEEA. Trimming removed 5 bases from V and 5 bases from J; junction bases left unmatched: 12. CDR3 length: 16 amino acids. CDR3 protein: CASSLNGDRVLETQYF. In nucleotides, the CDR3 is TGTGCCAGCAGCCTCAATGGGGACAGGGTTTTGGAGACCCAGTACTTC.

This clonotype was seen only a few times. The chain combines TRBV7-9 with TRBJ2-2; no clear D gene. The CDR3 is 14 amino acids. Germline V gene data show CDR1 as SEHNR and CDR2 as FQNEAQ (reference sequence). Trimming took off 2 bases at V and 4 bases at J, with 8 bases between the two ends. This CDR3 is CASSLNPSTGELFF. The CDR3 nucleotides are TGTGCCAGCAGCTTAAACCCGAGCACCGGGGAGCTGTTTTTT.

This clonotype was recorded at least ten times. The V and J genes are TRBV7-3 and TRBJ2-7, with D perhaps TRBD2 (5 bases). V was shortened by 1 base and J by 1 base, with 11 bases between the two germline ends. This CDR3 contains 15 residues. The V gene's germline CDR1 is SGHTA and CDR2 FQGTGA. In nucleotides, the CDR3 is TGTGCCAGCAGCTTAAGGGTACTAGATTCCTACGAGCAGTACTTC. This gives the protein CASSLRVLDSYEQYF.

Ten or more counts support this clonotype. This chain links TRBV20-1 with TRBJ2-7, with D tentatively TRBD1 or TRBD2 (5 bases each). Trimming left V 0 bases short and J 1 base short, with 25 bases between. From germline, CDR1 is DFQATT and CDR2 SNEGSKA (reference sequence). This CDR3 is 19 amino acids long. CDR3 in DNA: TGCAGTGCTAGAGATGTCGGTGCGGTGTGGGGGAAAGAGTCCTACGAGCAGTACTTC. Translation gives CSARDVGAVWGKESYEQYF.

Details on this clonotype: As the CDR3 is not closed by the conserved phenylalanine or tryptophan, this likely results from a read error. V gene TRBV9 combines with J gene TRBJ2-1; D not resolved. Germline loops: CDR1 SGDLS, CDR2 YYNGEE. The CDR3 contains 13 residues. Between the trimmed V and J ends, which lost 4 bases and 8 bases, there was a span of 13 bases. CDR3 sequence (DNA): TGTGCCAGCAGCCCCCCTTTGATCCATGAGCAGTTCTCC. Its protein product is CASSPPLIHEQFS.

This clonotype showed up many times. This rearrangement joins TRBV7-6 to TRBJ2-3; 8 nucleotides match TRBD2. The germline gives CDR1 SGHVS, CDR2 FNYEAQ. The CDR3 is 19 residues long. With V trimmed by 5 bases and J by 5 bases, 21 bases remained unmatched. The CDR3 loop reads CASSLFPAQSSGIIDTQYF. The DNA of the CDR3 is TGTGCCAGCAGCCTTTTTCCCGCCCAGAGTAGCGGGATAATAGATACGCAGTATTTT.

This clonotype was recorded at least ten times. The chain couples TRBV7-9 to TRBJ1-1; no clear D gene. The germline V and J ends were trimmed by 6 bases and 0 bases, with 5 bases remaining between them. The CDR3 runs 12 residues. CDR1 is SEHNR, CDR2 FQNEAQ, per germline (reference sequence). CDR3 loop: CASSLVNTEAFF. CDR3 nucleotides: TGTGCCAGCAGTCTGGTGAACACTGAAGCTTTCTTT.

At least ten counts were recorded for this clonotype. CDR3 protein: CASSVWLKETQYF. The CDR3 DNA follows: TGTGCCAGCAGTGTCTGGCTAAAAGAGACCCAGTACTTC. The chain uses TRBV7-2 and TRBJ2-5; D unclear. Per germline, CDR1 SGHTA and CDR2 FQGNSA. The CDR3 spans 13 residues. The V end lost 6 bases, the J end lost 3 bases, and 11 bases lay between the germline ends.

This clonotype was seen repeatedly, ten times or more. The chain uses TRBV29-1 and TRBJ2-5, with D possibly matching TRBD1 (6 bases). V shed 2 bases and J shed 5 bases, with 21 bases lying between them. CDR1 and CDR2 from the germline V gene are SQVTM and ANQGSEA. There are 16 residues in the CDR3. The DNA for the CDR3 is TGCAGCGTTGAACCTACGGACAGCCCCTGGAGGGAGACCCAGTACTTC. It codes for CSVEPTDSPWRETQYF. Looking up the rest from reference TRBV29-1 and TRBJ2-5 gives the full variable domain: SAVISQKPSRDICQRGTSLTIQCQVDSQVTMMFWYRQQPGQSLTLIATANQGSEATYESGFVIDKFPISRPNLTFSTLTVSNMSPEDSSIYLCSVEPTDSPWRETQYFGPGTRLLVL.

V usage is TRBV2 and J usage is TRBJ2-5; 11 bases align to TRBD2. The CDR3 covers 17 residues. In germline, CDR1 is SNHLY, CDR2 FYNNEI. J gave up 2 bases and V 6 bases, and 11 bases lay outside the gene matches. The CDR3 DNA reads as TGTGCCAGCAGCGGTACAGCGGGACTAGCGGATCAAGAGACCCAGTACTTC. It is translated as CASSGTAGLADQETQYF.

The chain is built from TRBV19 and TRBJ2-3, with D perhaps matching TRBD1 or TRBD2 (5 bases each). The V end was cut by 6 bases, the J end by 4 bases, with 14 bases between. CDR1 and CDR2 from the germline V gene are LNHDA and SQIVND (reference sequence). The CDR3 runs to 14 residues. CDR3 in amino acids: CASSRMGVADTQYF. CDR3 DNA sequence: TGTGCCAGTAGCCGGATGGGGGTGGCAGATACGCAGTATTTT.

This clonotype appeared many times. This sequence joins TRBV7-8 and TRBJ2-2; the match to TRBD2 covers 10 bases. The germline V gene encodes CDR1 SGHVS and CDR2 FQNEAQ. V lost 4 bases, J lost 2 bases, and 7 bases stayed unmatched. The CDR3 has 17 amino acids. CDR3 DNA sequence: TGTGCCAGCAGCTCCCTAGCGGGAGATCTAAACACCGGGGAGCTGTTTTTT. This gives the protein CASSSLAGDLNTGELFF.

In its sample, this clonotype was seen many times. The CDR3 coding sequence is TGTGCCAGCAGTGACAAGGGCTCTGGGGCCAACGTCCTGACTTTC. Translating gives CASSDKGSGANVLTF. This chain uses TRBV6-4 with TRBJ2-6, with D hard to call. The length of the CDR3 is 15 residues. Germline loops: CDR1 MRHNA, CDR2 SNTAGT. V was pared by 2 bases and J by 0 bases, with 5 bases between.

This clonotype was picked up a small number of times. A clone one base away is much larger, so this may be a read error. The rearrangement links TRBV7-2 to TRBJ2-1; D uncertain. Germline CDR1 SGHTA, CDR2 FQGNSA. This CDR3 is 13 amino acids long. CDR3 DNA sequence: TGTGCCAGCAGCTTAGGATTTCAGGATGAGCGGTTCTTC. Its translation: CASSLGFQDERFF.

The V and J genes are TRBV19 and TRBJ1-3; D gene unclear. The CDR3 extends over 15 amino acids. Germline CDR1 and CDR2: LNHDA and SQIVND (reference sequence). Trimming removed 2 bases at V and 4 bases at J, with 12 bases between. CDR3 coding DNA: TGTGCCAGTAGTATAAATAAGAACAACGGAAACACCATATATTTT. It is translated as CASSINKNNGNTIYF.